These 2 T cell receptor beta chains share one sample of origin, sequenced in a study of CD8+CD57+ T cells in acquired aplastic anemia. Only patients with CD8+CD57+ cell expansion on flow cytometry were chosen for sequencing. Researchers used genomic DNA as the template to profile TCR beta VDJ and CDR3. TCRdb recomputed calls from the reads with MiXCR, one row per CDR3 protein. This sample yields approximately 250,000 distinct CDR3 sequences, of which approximately 82% are seen a single time; around 40% belongs to the top ten. The specimen sequenced was sorted CD4+, CD8+, or CD8+CD57+ T cells (not recorded which) from PBMCs. The receptors here all came from a human donor with aplastic anemia.

The sample holds one count of this clonotype. The CDR3 does not close with the conserved phenylalanine or tryptophan, likely indicating a read error. The rearrangement links TRBV7-3 to TRBJ2-2; D is possibly TRBD2 (7 bases). This CDR3 has 15 residues. With 2 bases removed from V and 4 bases from J, the gap between germline ends came to 11 bases. Germline V gives CDR1 SGHTA, CDR2 FQGTGA. CDR3 DNA sequence: TGTGCCAGCAGCTTACGGGGAGGGGGCACCGGGGAGCTGTTTCCT. It yields the protein CASSLRGGGTGELFP.

Remarks on this clonotype: Relative to the germline gene, one junction end is altered; a read error may explain this. The genes are TRBV7-2 and TRBJ2-1; 9 nucleotides match TRBD2. The length of the CDR3 is 14 residues. CDR1 and CDR2 from the germline V gene are SGHTA and FQGNSA. The CDR3 nucleotides read TGTGCCAGTAGCTTAGCGGGAGATTCACATGAGCAGTTCTTC. As protein: CASSLAGDSHEQFF.